The 6 T cell receptor beta chains below all came from one sample that was sequenced in a study of blood T cell repertoires in COVID-19. Sequencing was performed with immunoSEQ multiplex PCR; in TCRdb, only in-frame clones are kept and a portion is missing. The repertoire has around 230,000 clones, about nine tenths of them found once; the top ten carry 3% to 4.5%. Sample: PBMCs or T cells enriched from blood (not recorded which). These receptors were taken from a woman aged 40 to 50 with acute COVID-19.

This chain joins TRBV19 and TRBJ1-1, with 7 bases lining up with TRBD1. With 6 bases clipped from V and 0 bases from J, the junction kept 10 bases outside the gene matches. The CDR3 has 16 amino acids. Germline CDR1 LNHDA, CDR2 SQIVND (reference sequence). CDR3: CASSQARDSLNTEAFF. As DNA, the CDR3 is TGTGCCAGTAGCCAGGCTCGGGACAGCTTGAACACTGAAGCTTTCTTT.

The chain recombines TRBV5-1 with TRBJ2-6; D gene unclear. Trimming shortened V by 3 bases and J by 0 bases, and 7 bases separated the two germline ends. The CDR3 is 15 amino acids. Germline CDR1 SGHRS, CDR2 YFSETQ. DNA of the CDR3: TGCGCCAGCAGCTGGGCTGACTCTGGGGCCAACGTCCTGACTTTC. The encoded protein is CASSWADSGANVLTF.

This rearrangement joins TRBV30 to TRBJ1-2, with D unclear. Germline values: CDR1 GTSNPN, CDR2 SVGIG (reference sequence). The CDR3 has 16 amino acids. Trimming stripped 0 bases from V and 0 bases from J, with 14 bases between. CDR3 DNA sequence: TGTGCCTGGAGTGTACGGTCCGCAACCGCTAACTATGGCTACACCTTC. It yields the protein CAWSVRSATANYGYTF.

A word on this clone: The same CDR3 is also encoded by other DNA sequences in this sample. V gene TRBV5-5 combines with J gene TRBJ1-2, with TRBD1 as a possible D gene (5 bases). Germline CDR1 SGHKS, CDR2 YYEKEE (reference sequence). This CDR3 is 14 amino acids long. V gave up 0 bases and J gave up 7 bases, with 13 bases separating them. The CDR3 nucleotides are TGTGCCAGCAGCTTGGGGGCAGGGCCTTCTGGCTACACCTTC. Translated: CASSLGAGPSGYTF.

This chain links TRBV19 with TRBJ1-1, with no clear D. Germline lookup yields CDR1 LNHDA and CDR2 SQIVND (reference sequence). CDR3 size: 16 residues. V lost 4 bases to trimming and J lost 0 bases, with 15 bases between them. The CDR3 spells CASSTPGRAMNTEAFF. Written as DNA, the CDR3 is TGTGCCAGTAGTACCCCCGGGAGGGCCATGAACACTGAAGCTTTCTTT. Full variable domain (missing parts from reference TRBV19 and TRBJ1-1): DGGITQSPKYLFRKEGQNVTLSCEQNLNHDAMYWYRQDPGQGLRLIYYSQIVNDFQKGDIAEGYSVSREKKESFPLTVTSAQKNPTAFYLCASSTPGRAMNTEAFFGQGTRLTVV.

The chain has TRBV27 and TRBJ1-1; D is possibly TRBD1 (6 bases). The CDR3 runs 14 residues. The V end was cut by 5 bases, the J end by 4 bases, with 14 bases between. Germline loops: CDR1 MNHEY, CDR2 SMNVEV (reference sequence). The CDR3 spells CASSRPGALTEAFF. Written as DNA, the CDR3 is TGTGCCAGCAGTCGGCCAGGGGCACTCACTGAAGCTTTCTTT.